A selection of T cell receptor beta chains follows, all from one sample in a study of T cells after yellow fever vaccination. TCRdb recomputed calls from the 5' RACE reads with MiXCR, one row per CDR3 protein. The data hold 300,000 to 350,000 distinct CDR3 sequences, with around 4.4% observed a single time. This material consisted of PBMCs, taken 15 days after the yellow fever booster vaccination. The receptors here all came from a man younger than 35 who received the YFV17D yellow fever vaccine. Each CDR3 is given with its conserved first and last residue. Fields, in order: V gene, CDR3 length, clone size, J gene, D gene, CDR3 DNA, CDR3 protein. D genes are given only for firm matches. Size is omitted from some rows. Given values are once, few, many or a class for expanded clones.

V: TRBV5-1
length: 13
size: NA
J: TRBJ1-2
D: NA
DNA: TGCGCCAGCAGCTTCTACAGGGAAGGTGGCTACACCTTC
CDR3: CASSFYREGGYTF

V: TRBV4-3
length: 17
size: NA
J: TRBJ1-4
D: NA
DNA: TGCGCCAGCAGCCAAGATGGGGACCTCTGGGGGGATGAAAAACTGTTTTTT
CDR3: CASSQDGDLWGDEKLFF

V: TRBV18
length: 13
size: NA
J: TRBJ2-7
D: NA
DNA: TGTGCCAGCTCACCACCGGCGGCCTACGAGCAGTACTTC
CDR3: CASSPPAAYEQYF

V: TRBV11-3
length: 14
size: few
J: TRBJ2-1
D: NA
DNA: TGTGCCAGCAGTGAGGGAAGCTCCTACAATGAGCAGTTCTTC
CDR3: CASSEGSSYNEQFF

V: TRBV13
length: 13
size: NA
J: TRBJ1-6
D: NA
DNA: TGTGCCAGCAGCTCGGATGGATCGTCACCCCTCCACTTT
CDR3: CASSSDGSSPLHF

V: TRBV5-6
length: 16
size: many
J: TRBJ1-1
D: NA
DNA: TGTGCCAGCAGCTTGGTCGGGTCTAAAGGTTGGACTGAAGCTTTCTTT
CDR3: CASSLVGSKGWTEAFF

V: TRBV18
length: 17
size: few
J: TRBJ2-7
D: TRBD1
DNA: TGTGCCAGCTCACTGACCACTTCCGGGACAGGGGTGTACGAGCAGTACTTC
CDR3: CASSLTTSGTGVYEQYF

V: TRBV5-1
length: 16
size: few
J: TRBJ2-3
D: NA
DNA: TGCGCCAGCAGCTTGGTTGGGGGGCGCCCCACAGATACGCAGTATTTT
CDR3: CASSLVGGRPTDTQYF

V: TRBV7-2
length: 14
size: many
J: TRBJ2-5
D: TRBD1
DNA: TGTGCCAGCAGTCTCGGGCCGCCAGGGGGGACCCAGTACTTC
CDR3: CASSLGPPGGTQYF

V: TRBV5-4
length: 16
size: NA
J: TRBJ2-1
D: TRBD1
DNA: TGTGCCAGCAGCTTAGCGGACAGGGGGCTATACAATGAGCAGTTCTTC
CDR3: CASSLADRGLYNEQFF

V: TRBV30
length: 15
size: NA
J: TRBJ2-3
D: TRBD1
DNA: TGTGCCTGGAGCGGACAGGGACATAGCACAGATACGCAGTATTTT
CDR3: CAWSGQGHSTDTQYF

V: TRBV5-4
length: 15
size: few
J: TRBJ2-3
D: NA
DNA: TGTGCCAGCAGCTTCTTTGGTTCTAGCACAGATACGCAGTATTTT
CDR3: CASSFFGSSTDTQYF

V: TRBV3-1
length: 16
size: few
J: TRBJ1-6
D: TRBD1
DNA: TGTGCCAGCAGCCAAGTCGGGGACAGGGCTAATTCACCCCTCCACTTT
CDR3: CASSQVGDRANSPLHF

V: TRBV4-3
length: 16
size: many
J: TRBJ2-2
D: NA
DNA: TGCGCCAGCAGCCAAAACGGGCGGTGGAACACCGGGGAGCTGTTTTTT
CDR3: CASSQNGRWNTGELFF

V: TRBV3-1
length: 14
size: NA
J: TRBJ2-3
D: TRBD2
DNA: TGTGCCAGCAGCCAAGGGGGGGGGGTAGATACGCAGTATTTT
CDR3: CASSQGGGVDTQYF

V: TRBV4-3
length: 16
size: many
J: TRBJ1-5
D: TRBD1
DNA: TGCGCCAGCAGCCAAGACGCGACAGGGGGCAATCAGCCCCAGCATTTT
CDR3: CASSQDATGGNQPQHF

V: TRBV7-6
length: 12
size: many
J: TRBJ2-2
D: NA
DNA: TGTGCCAGCAGCTTAAGGGCCGGGGAGCTGTTTTTT
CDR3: CASSLRAGELFF

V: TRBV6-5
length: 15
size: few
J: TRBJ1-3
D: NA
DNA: TGTGCCAGCAGTTACTGGGGCAAAGGGGGTAACACCATATATTTT
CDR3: CASSYWGKGGNTIYF

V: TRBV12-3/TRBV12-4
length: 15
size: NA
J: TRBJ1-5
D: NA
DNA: TGTGCCAGCAGTAACGGACGAGGACAATCGGAACCCCAGCATTTT
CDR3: CASSNGRGQSEPQHF

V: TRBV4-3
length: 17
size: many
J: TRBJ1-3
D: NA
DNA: TGCGCCAGCAGCCAAGATCGACTCGGGCGTGCTGGAAACACCATATATTTT
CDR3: CASSQDRLGRAGNTIYF

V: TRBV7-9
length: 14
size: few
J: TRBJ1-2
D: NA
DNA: TGTGCCAGCAGCTTAGTGACAGGCGGCTATGGCTACACCTTC
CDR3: CASSLVTGGYGYTF

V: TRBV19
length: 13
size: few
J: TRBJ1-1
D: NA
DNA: TGTGCCAGTAGAACAAATTTGAACACTGAAGCTTTCTTT
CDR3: CASRTNLNTEAFF

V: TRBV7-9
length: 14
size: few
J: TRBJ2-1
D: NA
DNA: TGTGCCAGCAGCTTAAGCCTCCCCCCCAATGAGCAGTTCTTC
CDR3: CASSLSLPPNEQFF

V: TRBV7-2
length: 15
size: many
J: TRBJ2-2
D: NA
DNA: TGTGCCAGCAGCTTAGCGGCCAGCGAAGGCGGGGAGCTGTTTTTT
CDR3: CASSLAASEGGELFF

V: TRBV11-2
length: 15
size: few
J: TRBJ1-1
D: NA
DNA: TGTGCCAGCAGCTTAGGGTCGACACACAACACTGAAGCTTTCTTT
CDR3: CASSLGSTHNTEAFF

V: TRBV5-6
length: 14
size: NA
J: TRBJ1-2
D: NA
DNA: TGTGCCAGCAGCCTCCCTCTGGGGGGCTATGGCTACACCTTC
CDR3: CASSLPLGGYGYTF

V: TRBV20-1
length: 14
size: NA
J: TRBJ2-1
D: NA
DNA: TGCAGTGCTAGCATGTCTAGCGCGTACAATGAGCAGTTCTTC
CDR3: CSASMSSAYNEQFF

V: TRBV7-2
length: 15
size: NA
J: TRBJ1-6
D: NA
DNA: TGTGCCAGCAGGCGCAGGACAGACTATAATTCACCCCTCCACTTT
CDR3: CASRRRTDYNSPLHF

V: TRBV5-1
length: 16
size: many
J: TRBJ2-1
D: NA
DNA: TGCGCCAGCAGCATACAGGGATCTCTCCGCCCGAATGAGCAGTTCTTC
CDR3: CASSIQGSLRPNEQFF

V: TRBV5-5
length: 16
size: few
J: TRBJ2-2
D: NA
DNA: TGTGCCAGCAGCTTGAGCGAGGGGCGGTACACCGGGGAGCTGTTTTTT
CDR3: CASSLSEGRYTGELFF

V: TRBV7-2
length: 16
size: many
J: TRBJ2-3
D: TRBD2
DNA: TGTGCCAGCAGCGGGTCGAAGGAGCGGGGATTAGATACGCAGTATTTT
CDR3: CASSGSKERGLDTQYF

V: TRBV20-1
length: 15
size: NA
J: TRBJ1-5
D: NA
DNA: TGCAGTGCTGCAGACAGGCCGTATAGCAATCAGCCCCAGCATTTT
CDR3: CSAADRPYSNQPQHF

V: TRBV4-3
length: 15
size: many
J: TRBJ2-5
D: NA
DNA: TGCGCCAGCAGCCAAGTTAGTGTCAGACAAGAGACCCAGTACTTC
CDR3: CASSQVSVRQETQYF

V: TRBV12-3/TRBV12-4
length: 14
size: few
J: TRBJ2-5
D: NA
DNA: TGTGCCAGCAGTTTAATGGCAGGGAGAGAGACCCAGTACTTC
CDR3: CASSLMAGRETQYF

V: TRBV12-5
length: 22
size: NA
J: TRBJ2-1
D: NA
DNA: TGTGCTAGTGGTTTGATTACTCGGGCAGGGGGTCTGCGGGGGAGCTCCTACAATGAGCAGTTCTTC
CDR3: CASGLITRAGGLRGSSYNEQFF

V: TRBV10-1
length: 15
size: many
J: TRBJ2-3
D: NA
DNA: TGCGCCAGCAGTGAGGCGGGCGGCGGTGCAGATACGCAGTATTTT
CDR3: CASSEAGGGADTQYF

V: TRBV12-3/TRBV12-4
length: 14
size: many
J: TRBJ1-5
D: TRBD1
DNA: TGTGCCAGCAGTTTAGAGGGGGCCAATCAGCCCCAGCATTTT
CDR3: CASSLEGANQPQHF

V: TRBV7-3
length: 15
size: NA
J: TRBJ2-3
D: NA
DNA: TGTGCCAGCAGCTTAGGGGGGCGTACCACAGATACGCAGTATTTT
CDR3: CASSLGGRTTDTQYF

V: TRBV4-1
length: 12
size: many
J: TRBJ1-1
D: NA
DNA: TGCGCCAGCAGCCCGTCCGACACTGAAGCTTTCTTT
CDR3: CASSPSDTEAFF

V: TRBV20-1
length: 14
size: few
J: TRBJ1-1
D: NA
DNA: TGCAGTGCTAGTATAACAGGAAGGAACACTGAAGCTTTCTTT
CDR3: CSASITGRNTEAFF

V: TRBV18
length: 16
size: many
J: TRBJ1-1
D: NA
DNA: TGTGCCAGCTCACCAGGTTGGGTCGGGGTTCGTACTGAAGCTTTCTTT
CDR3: CASSPGWVGVRTEAFF

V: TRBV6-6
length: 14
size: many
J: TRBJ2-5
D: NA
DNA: TGTGCCAGCAGTCTCCGGGGCTGGCAAGAGACCCAGTACTTC
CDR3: CASSLRGWQETQYF

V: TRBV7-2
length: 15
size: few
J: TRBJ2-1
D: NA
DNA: TGTGCCAGCAGCTCTGGACCGCAATCCTACAATGAGCAGTTCTTC
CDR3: CASSSGPQSYNEQFF

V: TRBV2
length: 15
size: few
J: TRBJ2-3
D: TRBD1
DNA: TGTGCCAGCAGTCAGGACAGGGGGAATTGGGATACGCAGTATTTT
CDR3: CASSQDRGNWDTQYF

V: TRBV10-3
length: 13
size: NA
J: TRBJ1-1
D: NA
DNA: TGTGCCATCAGCGAGGGGGAAAGCACTGAAGCTTTCTTT
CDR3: CAISEGESTEAFF

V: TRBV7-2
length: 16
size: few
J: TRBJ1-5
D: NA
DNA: TGTGCCAGCAGCTCCCGCTTCGGGACCGGCAATCAGCCCCAGCATTTT
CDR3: CASSSRFGTGNQPQHF

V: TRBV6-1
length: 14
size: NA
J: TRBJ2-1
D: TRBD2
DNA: TGTGCCAGCAGCATGGAGCGGGGGGGAAATGAGCAGTTCTTC
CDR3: CASSMERGGNEQFF

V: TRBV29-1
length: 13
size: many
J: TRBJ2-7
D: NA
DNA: TGCAGCGTTGAGACCGGGGAGGTTTACGAGCAGTACTTC
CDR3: CSVETGEVYEQYF

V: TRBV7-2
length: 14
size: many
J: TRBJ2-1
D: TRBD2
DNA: TGTGCCAGCAGCCCCGGGACTAGCGTTCATGAGCAGTTCTTC
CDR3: CASSPGTSVHEQFF

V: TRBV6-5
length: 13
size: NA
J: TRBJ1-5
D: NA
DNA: TGTGCCAGCAGTTGGGACACCTATCAGCCCCAGCATTTT
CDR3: CASSWDTYQPQHF

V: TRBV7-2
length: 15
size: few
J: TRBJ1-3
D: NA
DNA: TGTGCCAGCAGCCGGGGAGTACCCTCTGGAAACACCATATATTTT
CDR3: CASSRGVPSGNTIYF

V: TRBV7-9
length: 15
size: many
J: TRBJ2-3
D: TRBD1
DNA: TGTGCCAGCAGCCTTACAGGACAGGGCACGGATACGCAGTATTTT
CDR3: CASSLTGQGTDTQYF

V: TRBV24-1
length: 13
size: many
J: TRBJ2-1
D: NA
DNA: TGTGCCACCAGTGATACGACTAGCAATGAGCAGTTCTTC
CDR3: CATSDTTSNEQFF

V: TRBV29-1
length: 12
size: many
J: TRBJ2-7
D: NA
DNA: TGCAGCGCCGGACAGAACTCCTACGAGCAGTACTTC
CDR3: CSAGQNSYEQYF

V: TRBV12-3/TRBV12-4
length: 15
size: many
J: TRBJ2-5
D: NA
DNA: TGTGCCAGCAGTCCCCTTGCAGGGAAGCAAGAGACCCAGTACTTC
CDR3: CASSPLAGKQETQYF

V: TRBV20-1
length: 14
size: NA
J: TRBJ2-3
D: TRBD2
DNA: TGCAGTGCGGGACCGAGCGGGGGAGGGGATACGCAGTATTTT
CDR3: CSAGPSGGGDTQYF

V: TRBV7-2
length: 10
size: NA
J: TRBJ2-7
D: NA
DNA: TGTGCCAGCAGCAGGCCCGAGCAGTACTTC
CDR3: CASSRPEQYF

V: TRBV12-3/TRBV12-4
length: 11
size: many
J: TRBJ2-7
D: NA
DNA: TGTGCCAGCAGTTGGGGGCTCGAGCAGTACTTC
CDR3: CASSWGLEQYF